The text below deals with one T cell receptor beta chain. Its antigen is not identified. This record comes from a study of OX40 agonist ivuxolimab in advanced cancers. Overall study context: Hepatocellular carcinoma, melanoma, renal cell or head and neck cancer affected the dose-escalation patients.

Whole-study findings and limits: No antigen was identified for the clonally expanded peripheral T cells.

The CDR3 spans 13 residues. V lost 8 bases to trimming and J lost 7 bases; unmatched junction nucleotides: 7. Germline V gives CDR1 SNHLY, CDR2 FYNNEI. Exclusion of a patient followed from autoimmune disease history or systemic immunosuppression. Produced via immunoSEQ multiplex PCR; TCRdb's table is partial and in-frame only. The table lists over 45,000 clones, about four fifths of them singletons. V usage is TRBV2 and J usage is TRBJ2-2; TRBD2 matches at 7 bases. This receptor was obtained from an adult with an advanced solid tumor such as melanoma, head and neck, liver or kidney cancer. Specimen: CD4+ or CD8+ T cells sorted from blood, collected in a trial of the OX40 agonist ivuxolimab. The CDR3 loop is CASRLARGGELFF. DNA for the CDR3: TGTGCCAGCCGACTAGCTCGCGGCGGGGAGCTGTTTTTT.